This T cell receptor (beta chain) originates from a study of T cell responses to AZD1222 COVID-19 vaccine. Study observations and caveats: White British people made up most donors, females outnumbered males, and clonal diversity was possibly underestimated. At 160-218 and 743-854, vaccine-associated CD4 TCRs were dominant, and they spanned spike. Repertoires were sampled only after the peak T cell response.

On this clone: Its cognate antigen is unknown.

The CDR3 has 14 amino acids. CDR1 SGHDN and CDR2 FVKESK come from the germline V gene. Trimming pared 0 bases from V and 7 bases from J, leaving 12 bases between. Profiling relied on immunoSEQ multiplex PCR, and the TCRdb table lists in-frame clones only, not all of them. Altogether 120,000 or so clones are present, around 94% being singletons, with the ten largest covering over 1.5%. The input for sequencing was peripheral blood, taken on day 0 of AZD1222 vaccination. The chain is built from TRBV14 and TRBJ1-2; D unclear. This clonotype originated in an adult in good health. In DNA form, the CDR3 reads TGTGCCAGCAGCCAAGATCGGAGTTACGGTGGCTACACCTTC. It encodes CASSQDRSYGGYTF. Full variable domain (outside the CDR3, taken from reference TRBV14 and TRBJ1-2): EAGVTQFPSHSVIEKGQTVTLRCDPISGHDNLYWYRRVMGKEIKFLLHFVKESKQDESGMPNNRFLAERTGGTYSTLKVQPAELEDSGVYFCASSQDRSYGGYTFGSGTRLTVV.